A selection of T cell receptor beta chains follows, all from one sample in a study of cytomegalovirus exposure and HLA in healthy donors. Using immunoSEQ multiplex PCR, the repertoire was profiled, and TCRdb retains in-frame clones only, with some absent. Of some 120,000 clones detected, around 80% appear once; the ten largest clones hold roughly 2%. Sequencing input: PBMCs. The receptors originated from a man younger than 35 in good health and CMV-seronegative. The CDR3 runs from the conserved cysteine through the conserved F or W. Each record gives: clone size, D gene, J gene, V gene, CDR3 DNA, CDR3 protein. The D gene is left open where the match is weak. Not all rows give a size; the values are once, few, many and, for expanded clones, a class.

clone_size: .; d_call: TRBD1; j_call: TRBJ2-5; v_call: TRBV2; cdr3_nt: TGTGCCAGCAGAATGGGACAGGGCCACCAAGAGACCCAGTACTTC; cdr3_aa: CASRMGQGHQETQYF
clone_size: .; d_call: .; j_call: TRBJ1-1; v_call: TRBV7-3; cdr3_nt: TGTGCCAGCAGCTTGGGCAAAAACACTGAAGCTTTCTTT; cdr3_aa: CASSLGKNTEAFF
clone_size: few; d_call: .; j_call: TRBJ1-2; v_call: TRBV7-9; cdr3_nt: TGTGCCAGCAGCTTATACAGTACAAAATCTAACTATGGCTACACCTTC; cdr3_aa: CASSLYSTKSNYGYTF
clone_size: .; d_call: .; j_call: TRBJ2-7; v_call: TRBV7-9; cdr3_nt: TGTGCCAGCAGCAGAAGGTCACTAGCCGGCGACGAGCAGTACTTC; cdr3_aa: CASSRRSLAGDEQYF
clone_size: .; d_call: .; j_call: TRBJ2-1; v_call: TRBV18; cdr3_nt: TGTGCCAGCTCACCTCCTAGCGGACAGTACTACAATGAGCAGTTCTTC; cdr3_aa: CASSPPSGQYYNEQFF
clone_size: .; d_call: .; j_call: TRBJ1-2; v_call: TRBV4-1; cdr3_nt: TGCGCCAGCAGCCAACGAATGACAGGAGCTAACTATGGCTACACCTTC; cdr3_aa: CASSQRMTGANYGYTF
clone_size: .; d_call: .; j_call: TRBJ2-6; v_call: TRBV30; cdr3_nt: TGTGCCTGGAGTGCCGCAACAGGGTCGTCTGGGGCCAACGTCCTGACTTTC; cdr3_aa: CAWSAATGSSGANVLTF
clone_size: many; d_call: .; j_call: TRBJ1-3; v_call: TRBV29-1; cdr3_nt: TGCAGCGTTGAGTATCCTGGGCACTCTGGAAACACCATATATTTT; cdr3_aa: CSVEYPGHSGNTIYF
clone_size: .; d_call: .; j_call: TRBJ2-3; v_call: TRBV27; cdr3_nt: TGTGCCAGCAGCCCAGGGCCTAGTACGCAGTATTTT; cdr3_aa: CASSPGPSTQYF
clone_size: .; d_call: .; j_call: TRBJ1-5; v_call: TRBV2; cdr3_nt: TGTGCCGTCACGGGGATCGCGAATCAGCCCCAGCATTTT; cdr3_aa: CAVTGIANQPQHF
clone_size: .; d_call: .; j_call: TRBJ2-7; v_call: TRBV9; cdr3_nt: TGTGCCAGCAGCCTGGACGGGGGAAGCTCCTACGAGCAGTACTTC; cdr3_aa: CASSLDGGSSYEQYF
clone_size: .; d_call: TRBD1; j_call: TRBJ1-1; v_call: TRBV2; cdr3_nt: TGTGCCAGCAGTGGATTAGGGACAGCCCTTCAAAGAGGAACTGAAGCTTTCTTT; cdr3_aa: CASSGLGTALQRGTEAFF
clone_size: .; d_call: TRBD2; j_call: TRBJ2-1; v_call: TRBV27; cdr3_nt: TGTGCCAGCATGCCCCAGGGCGGGAGCTCCTACAATGAGCAGTTCTTC; cdr3_aa: CASMPQGGSSYNEQFF
clone_size: .; d_call: TRBD2; j_call: TRBJ2-1; v_call: TRBV28; cdr3_nt: TGTGCCAGCAGCTATTCGGGGGCGGGACTAGCGGGCCTCGAGCAGTTCTTC; cdr3_aa: CASSYSGAGLAGLEQFF
clone_size: .; d_call: .; j_call: TRBJ1-1; v_call: TRBV12-5; cdr3_nt: TGTGCTAGTGCGAAGGGAGGAGGTTGGACTGAAGCTTTCTTT; cdr3_aa: CASAKGGGWTEAFF
clone_size: .; d_call: TRBD2; j_call: TRBJ2-7; v_call: TRBV10-3; cdr3_nt: TGTGCCATCAGTGAGCCGACGGGACTAGGATTCGACGAGCAGTACTTC; cdr3_aa: CAISEPTGLGFDEQYF
clone_size: .; d_call: TRBD2; j_call: TRBJ2-3; v_call: TRBV11-2; cdr3_nt: TGTGCCAGCTCCTCTAGCGGCAACACAGATACGCAGTATTTT; cdr3_aa: CASSSSGNTDTQYF
clone_size: .; d_call: .; j_call: TRBJ1-3; v_call: TRBV6-1; cdr3_nt: TGTGCCAGCAGTACGGGAGGCAACTCTGGAAACACCATATATTTT; cdr3_aa: CASSTGGNSGNTIYF
clone_size: .; d_call: TRBD1; j_call: TRBJ2-2; v_call: TRBV5-8; cdr3_nt: TGTGCCACACGACAGGGGGTCCACACCGGGGAGCTGTTTTTT; cdr3_aa: CATRQGVHTGELFF
clone_size: .; d_call: .; j_call: TRBJ2-3; v_call: TRBV5-4; cdr3_nt: TGTGCCAGCAGCTACGGAGGTCTGGATGGCGCAGATACGCAGTATTTT; cdr3_aa: CASSYGGLDGADTQYF
clone_size: .; d_call: .; j_call: TRBJ2-7; v_call: TRBV7-2; cdr3_nt: TGTGCCAGCAGCTTGTATGGGACTGGCACCTACGAGCAGTACTTC; cdr3_aa: CASSLYGTGTYEQYF
clone_size: few; d_call: .; j_call: TRBJ1-1; v_call: TRBV9; cdr3_nt: TGTGCCAGCAGCCAACGGCAGGGGAACACTGAAGCTTTCTTT; cdr3_aa: CASSQRQGNTEAFF